These T cell receptor beta chains were read from a single sample in a study of CD8+ T cells in alopecia areata. Profiling relied on immunoSEQ multiplex PCR, and the TCRdb table lists in-frame clones only, not all of them. The sample holds about 180,000 clones, 50% to 60% seen once. Source: CD4+ T cells sorted from blood, taken at week 0. The receptor set was obtained from a human donor with alopecia areata. CDR3s include the opening cysteine and the closing phenylalanine or tryptophan. A D gene is named only where the DNA matches it firmly. Size values are once, few and many counts, or a class for expanded clones, and some rows have none.

CDR3 length	D gene	V gene	J gene	clone size	CDR3 DNA	CDR3 protein
14	.	TRBV11-3	TRBJ1-1	few	TGTGCCAGCAGCCCTAGACCGGGGAACACTGAAGCTTTCTTT	CASSPRPGNTEAFF
16	.	TRBV4-2	TRBJ2-3	.	TGTGCCAGCAGCCAGTACGCTGGCGGCTCCACAGATACGCAGTATTTT	CASSQYAGGSTDTQYF
13	TRBD1	TRBV5-1	TRBJ2-7	.	TGCGCCAGCAGCTTCAACGACGGACAGGGGCAGTACTTC	CASSFNDGQGQYF
13	.	TRBV6-5	TRBJ1-2	few	TGTGCCAGCAGTCCCCGGACAGAGCATGGCTACACCTTC	CASSPRTEHGYTF
16	.	TRBV5-1	TRBJ2-6	.	TGCGCCAGCAGCGTTCCAAGGACATCTGGGGCCAACGTCCTGACTTTC	CASSVPRTSGANVLTF
15	.	TRBV7-2	TRBJ1-1	.	TGTGCCAGCAGCTTAGATGCAGGGCGTGGGGCTGAAGCTTTCTTT	CASSLDAGRGAEAFF
14	TRBD1	TRBV30	TRBJ1-5	.	TGTGCCTGGAGTGTAAGGGGAGGGGGCCAGCCCCAGCATTTT	CAWSVRGGGQPQHF
13	TRBD1	TRBV29-1	TRBJ1-2	few	TGCAGCGTTGATTTGGGACAGGGCTATGGCTACACCTTC	CSVDLGQGYGYTF
17	TRBD2	TRBV15	TRBJ2-4	few	TGTGCCACCAGCAGAGAGGGCGGGGGATCCACCCCGAACATTCAGTACTTC	CATSREGGGSTPNIQYF
18	.	TRBV15	TRBJ2-6	.	TGTGCCACCAGCAGCCCCGGACAGCACTTCTCTGGGGCCAACGTCCTGACTTTC	CATSSPGQHFSGANVLTF
14	.	TRBV29-1	TRBJ1-1	.	TGCAGCGTTGCACTTAGGGGGAGGACCACTGAAGCTTTCTTT	CSVALRGRTTEAFF
13	TRBD1	TRBV30	TRBJ1-2	once	TGTGCCTGGAGTTACAGGGGAGGTGGTGGCTACACCTTC	CAWSYRGGGGYTF
16	TRBD1	TRBV29-1	TRBJ2-3	.	TGCAGCGTTGACATCCGGAGGGACAGGGGGCTATATACGCAGTATTTT	CSVDIRRDRGLYTQYF
15	.	TRBV7-9	TRBJ1-4	few	TGTGCCAGCAGCCAAGACGGGACATCAGGAGAAAAACTGTTTTTT	CASSQDGTSGEKLFF
22	TRBD2	TRBV23-1	TRBJ2-7	.	TGCGCCAGCCTACCACCGGGGAGCGGGACCTATAATAGTCCGGGCCAGGTCTACGAGCAGTACTTC	CASLPPGSGTYNSPGQVYEQYF
12	.	TRBV29-1	TRBJ2-1	few	TGCAGCGTTGAAGAACGGGGAGGTGAGCAGTTCTTC	CSVEERGGEQFF
14	.	TRBV7-6	TRBJ1-1	few	TGTGCCAGCAGCTTAGACGAGGGGATCTCTGAAGCTTTCTTT	CASSLDEGISEAFF
15	.	TRBV2	TRBJ2-3	.	TGTGCCAGCAGTGATCAGCGCCCAGTCACAGATACGCAGTATTTT	CASSDQRPVTDTQYF
14	TRBD1	TRBV7-2	TRBJ2-7	few	TGTGCCAGCAGCTTAGTCCGGGACAGGTCCGAGCAGTACTTC	CASSLVRDRSEQYF
12	.	TRBV6-1	TRBJ1-2	.	TGTGCCAGCAGTGAACGCATAGGGAGGGACACCTTC	CASSERIGRDTF